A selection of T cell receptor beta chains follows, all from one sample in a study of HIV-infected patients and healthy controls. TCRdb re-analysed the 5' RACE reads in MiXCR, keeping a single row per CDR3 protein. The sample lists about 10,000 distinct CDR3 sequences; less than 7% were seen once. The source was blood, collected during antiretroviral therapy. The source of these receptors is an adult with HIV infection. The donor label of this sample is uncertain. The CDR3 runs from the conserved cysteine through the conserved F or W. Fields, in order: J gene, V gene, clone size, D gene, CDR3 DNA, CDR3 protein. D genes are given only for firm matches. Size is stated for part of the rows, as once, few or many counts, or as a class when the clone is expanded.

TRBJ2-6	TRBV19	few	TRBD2	TGTGCCAGTAGTCCGCGGGTAGCGGGGTATGAGGCCAACGTCCTGACTTTC	CASSPRVAGYEANVLTF
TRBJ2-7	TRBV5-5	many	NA	TGTGCCAGCAGTCTAGTTGGGGGCCAGAGCTCCTACGAGCAGTACTTC	CASSLVGGQSSYEQYF
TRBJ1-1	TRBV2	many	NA	TGTGCCAGCAGAGGACAGTCAGGGATGGAAAAAGGAGCTTTCTTT	CASRGQSGMEKGAFF
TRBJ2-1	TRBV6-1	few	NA	TGTGCCAGCAGTGAAGCTCTCCTGGGTGAGCAGTTCTTC	CASSEALLGEQFF
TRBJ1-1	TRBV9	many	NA	TGTGCCAGCAGCGGCCCCCCGGGGGGGGACACTGAAGCTTTCTTT	CASSGPPGGDTEAFF
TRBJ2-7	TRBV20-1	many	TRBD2	TGCAGTGCCAACTCGGGACTAGCGGGCAACGAGCAGTACTTC	CSANSGLAGNEQYF
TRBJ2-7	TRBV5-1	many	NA	TGCGCCAGCAGCCCTTCTAACTACGAGCAGTACTTC	CASSPSNYEQYF
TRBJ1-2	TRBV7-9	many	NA	TGTGCCAGCAGCTTAGGATTGCCCACCGATGGCTACACCTTC	CASSLGLPTDGYTF
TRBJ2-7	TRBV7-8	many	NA	TGTGCCAGCAGCTTCGGGGGGCTAAGCCACGAGCAGTACTTC	CASSFGGLSHEQYF
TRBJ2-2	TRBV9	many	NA	TGTGCCAGCAGCGTAGGGGGGGCACAGGCCGGGGAGCTGTTTTTT	CASSVGGAQAGELFF
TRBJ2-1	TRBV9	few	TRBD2	TGTGCCAGCAGCGGGATAGAAGCGGGGAATGAGCAGTTCTTC	CASSGIEAGNEQFF
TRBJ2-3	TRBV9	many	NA	TGTGCCAGCAGCGTAGACGGAGAGCCCAACACAGATACGCAGTATTTT	CASSVDGEPNTDTQYF
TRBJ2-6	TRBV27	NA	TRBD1	TGTGCCAGCAGTTACTTGGACAGGGGGGGGTCTGGGGCCAACGTCCTGACTTTC	CASSYLDRGGSGANVLTF
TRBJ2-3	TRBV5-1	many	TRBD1	TGCGCCAGCAGCTTGGCCAGGGACAGGTTCGGTGATACGCAGTATTTT	CASSLARDRFGDTQYF
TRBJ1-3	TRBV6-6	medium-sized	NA	TGTGCCAGCAGTGACAGCTCTGGAAACACCATATATTTT	CASSDSSGNTIYF
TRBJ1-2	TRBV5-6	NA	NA	TGTGCCAGCAGCTCCGCCCAGGGGAGCTATGGCTACACCTTC	CASSSAQGSYGYTF
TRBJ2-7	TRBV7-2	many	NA	TGTGCCAGCAGCTTTACAATACTTGGGGGTTCGGCGCAGTACTTC	CASSFTILGGSAQYF
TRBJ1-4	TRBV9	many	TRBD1	TGTGCCAGCAGCCCGGAGGGGGCCGCGGTAGGTGAAAAACTGTTTTTT	CASSPEGAAVGEKLFF
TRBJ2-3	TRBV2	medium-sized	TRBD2	TGTGCCAGCCTTGCGGGGGGCACAGATACGCAGTATTTT	CASLAGGTDTQYF
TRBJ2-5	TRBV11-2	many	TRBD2	TGTGCCAGCAGCTTAAATCTAGCGGGAGGGGAAGAGACCCAGTACTTC	CASSLNLAGGEETQYF
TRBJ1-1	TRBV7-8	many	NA	TGTGCCAGCAGCTTAGCGCAGGGGATGGGCATGACTGAAGCTTTCTTT	CASSLAQGMGMTEAFF
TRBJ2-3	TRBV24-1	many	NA	TGTGCCACCAGTGTTCCTAGCACAGATACGCAGTATTTT	CATSVPSTDTQYF
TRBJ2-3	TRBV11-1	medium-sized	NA	TGTGCCAGCAGCTCTTTCACAGATACGCAGTATTTT	CASSSFTDTQYF
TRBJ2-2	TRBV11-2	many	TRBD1	TGTGCCAGCCCGACAGGGGCGGGGACCGGGGAGCTGTTTTTT	CASPTGAGTGELFF
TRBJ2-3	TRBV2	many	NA	TGTGCCAGCAAGGAAAGAGGGATGGTAACAGATACGCAGTATTTT	CASKERGMVTDTQYF
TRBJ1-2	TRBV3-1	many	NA	TGTGCCAGCAGCAATCCCTATCAAGGGCATGGCTATGGCTACACCTTC	CASSNPYQGHGYGYTF
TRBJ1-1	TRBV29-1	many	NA	TGCAGCGTTGAAGCTGACCTCATGCCTAAGATGAACACTGAAGCTTTCTTT	CSVEADLMPKMNTEAFF
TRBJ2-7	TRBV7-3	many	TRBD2	TGTGCCAGCAGCTTAATGGGAGCGGGAGAGTACTACGAGCAGTACTTC	CASSLMGAGEYYEQYF
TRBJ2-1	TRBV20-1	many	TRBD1	TGCAGTGCCCCCACCAGACAGGGTTACGATGAGCAGTTCTTC	CSAPTRQGYDEQFF
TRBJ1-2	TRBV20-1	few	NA	TGCAGTGCTAGAGATACCGTCCGCCTCTCCGGCTACACCTTC	CSARDTVRLSGYTF
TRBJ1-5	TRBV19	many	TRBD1	TGTGCCAGTAGTCCGCGCCTCGGGACAGGGACGAGCAATCAGCCCCAGCATTTT	CASSPRLGTGTSNQPQHF
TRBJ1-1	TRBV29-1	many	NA	TGCAGCGTTGAAGGGGGCCAGAACACTGAAGCTTTCTTT	CSVEGGQNTEAFF
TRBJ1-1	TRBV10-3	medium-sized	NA	TGTGCCATCAGTGAGCCAGGGGCGGATACTGAAGCTTTCTTT	CAISEPGADTEAFF
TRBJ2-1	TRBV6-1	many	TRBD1	TGTGCCAGCAGTGACCCGGGACAGGGTTTGATTGAGCAGTTCTTC	CASSDPGQGLIEQFF
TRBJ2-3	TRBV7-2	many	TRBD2	TGTGCCAGCAGCCGGGGCGGGAGGGCTGCAGATACGCAGTATTTT	CASSRGGRAADTQYF
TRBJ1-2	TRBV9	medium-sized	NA	TGTGCCAGCAGCGTAGAGGATAACTATGGCTACACCTTC	CASSVEDNYGYTF
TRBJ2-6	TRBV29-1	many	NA	TGCGGAATAGGGCCTGGGGCCAACGTCCTGACTTTC	CGIGPGANVLTF
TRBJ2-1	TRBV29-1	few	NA	TGCAGCGTTGAAGGCTGGGGCAATGAGCAGTTCTTC	CSVEGWGNEQFF
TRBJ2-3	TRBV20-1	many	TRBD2	TGCAGTGCTAGACCCGCACTAGCGGGAGTTTCCGATACGCAGTATTTT	CSARPALAGVSDTQYF
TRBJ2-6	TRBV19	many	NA	TGTGCCAGTGCGGTACAGGACGCTGGGGCCAACGTCCTGACTTTC	CASAVQDAGANVLTF
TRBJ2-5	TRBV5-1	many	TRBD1	TGCGCCAGCAGCTTACAGGGGGAGGAGACCCAGTACTTC	CASSLQGEETQYF
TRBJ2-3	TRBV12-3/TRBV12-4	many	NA	TGTGCCAGCAGCCCGGCCCTGACTAGGTCGACAGATACGCAGTATTTT	CASSPALTRSTDTQYF
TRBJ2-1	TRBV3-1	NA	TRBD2	TGTGCCAGCAGCCCGAGCGGGAGTCCCTACAATGAGCAGTTCTTC	CASSPSGSPYNEQFF
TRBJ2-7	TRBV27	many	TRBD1	TGTGCCAGCAGTTTAGGGACAGGATACGAGCAGTACTTC	CASSLGTGYEQYF
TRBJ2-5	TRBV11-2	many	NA	TGTGCCAGCAGCGGGGCGGCTCAAGAGACCCAGTACTTC	CASSGAAQETQYF